This T cell receptor beta chain was recovered during a study of shared clonotypes between healthy human individuals. Study-level results: Across a handful of donors, naive CD4 shared about 5%, naive CD8 around 3.8%, memory CD4 roughly 2.4%, memory CD8 approximately 0.4%. Since donors were few, the genetic and exposure-history diversity represented was limited.

Generated by immunoSEQ multiplex PCR, the TCRdb table keeps only in-frame clones and is missing some. Among about 1.5 million clones, about 98% were seen once, and the ten largest hold approximately 0.44%. A CD45RA-negative memory subset and a CD45RA+ naive subset were separated from the CD4+ cells. CDR3 length equals 15 residues. The V gene's germline CDR1 is WNHNN and CDR2 SYGVQD (reference sequence). V lost 3 bases, J lost 2 bases, and 14 bases lay in between. Concerning this clone itself: The antigen remains unidentified.

The sample was naive CD4+ T cells sorted from blood. Subset in this sample: CD45RA+ positively selected. The gene calls are TRBV10-1 and TRBJ2-7; tentatively, D is TRBD2 (7 bases). The clonotype originates from a man in his thirties or forties in good health. The CDR3 coding sequence is TGCGCCAGCAGTGAAGCGAGGGGGGGGGCCTACGAGCAGTACTTC. Its protein is CASSEARGGAYEQYF.